The rows below give T cell receptor beta chains drawn from one sample of a study of shared clonotypes between healthy human individuals. Method: immunoSEQ multiplex PCR; TCRdb's copy keeps in-frame clones and lacks some. The sample yields some 790,000 clones, approximately 77% seen once. Sequenced input: memory CD4+ T cells sorted from blood. The receptor source for this set is a woman aged 25 to 39 in good health. Both conserved end residues are part of each CDR3. A D gene is named only where the DNA matches it firmly. Clone size is not always given. Where it is, it says once, few, many or a class for expanded clones.

few	TRBJ2-7	TRBD1	TRBV11-3	TGTGCCAGCAGCGAACCAATCTCGACAGGGCAAAAAACCTACGAGCAGTACTTC	CASSEPISTGQKTYEQYF
-	TRBJ2-7	TRBD2	TRBV28	TGTGCCAGCTTCGGGACTAGCGGGACCTACGAGCAGTACTTC	CASFGTSGTYEQYF
-	TRBJ2-2	-	TRBV19	TGTGCCAGTAGAAAGGACGCGGGGTCCACCGGGGAGCTGTTTTTT	CASRKDAGSTGELFF
few	TRBJ2-1	-	TRBV6-5	TGTGCCAGCAGTTACTCGTCGACTCGCTACAATGAGCAGTTCTTC	CASSYSSTRYNEQFF
once	TRBJ1-5	TRBD1	TRBV5-6	TGTGCCAGCAGCTACAGGGGGCGCGGACAGCCCCAGCATTTT	CASSYRGRGQPQHF
-	TRBJ2-7	TRBD2	TRBV7-9	TGTGCCAGCAGCTTAGTTGACCGGGACTACTCCTACGAGCAGTACTTC	CASSLVDRDYSYEQYF
-	TRBJ2-7	-	TRBV2	TGTGCCAGCCTCAAGGATCCGGGTTACTCCTACGAGCAGTACTTC	CASLKDPGYSYEQYF
-	TRBJ1-2	-	TRBV28	TGTGCCAGTTTTCGATTCCAGGGTCAGGGCTACACCTTC	CASFRFQGQGYTF
few	TRBJ1-5	-	TRBV28	TGTGCCAGCAGTTTCAACTATCAGCCCCAGCATTTT	CASSFNYQPQHF
-	TRBJ2-3	TRBD2	TRBV27	TGTGCCAGCAGGCCGGCGGGAGGCCGGGGCGATACGCAGTATTTT	CASRPAGGRGDTQYF
few	TRBJ1-4	TRBD1	TRBV7-9	TGTGCCAGCAGCTTAGGCTGGACAGGGGGGAGAACTAATGAAAAACTGTTTTTT	CASSLGWTGGRTNEKLFF
-	TRBJ2-1	-	TRBV11-2	TGTGCCAGCAGCTTCCTCAGACAGGGCGGGGACTACAATGAGCAGTTCTTC	CASSFLRQGGDYNEQFF
-	TRBJ1-1	TRBD1	TRBV5-1	TGCGCCAGCAGAGAGACAGGGGGAAGGATGTGGTACACTGAAGCTTTCTTT	CASRETGGRMWYTEAFF
-	TRBJ2-2	-	TRBV11-1	TGTGCCAGCAGCTTATGGAGCGACGCAGTGAACACCGGGGAGCTGTTTTTT	CASSLWSDAVNTGELFF
few	TRBJ2-7	TRBD1	TRBV28	TGTGCCAGCAGCAATTCCGGGACAGGAGCCTACGAGCAGTACTTC	CASSNSGTGAYEQYF
-	TRBJ1-1	-	TRBV7-2	TGTGCCAGCAGTGCCACGGCGGGGCGCACTGAAGCTTTCTTT	CASSATAGRTEAFF
-	TRBJ1-2	TRBD1	TRBV2	TGTGCCAGCGGACAGGGGCCATCCAACTATGGCTACACCTTC	CASGQGPSNYGYTF
-	TRBJ2-7	-	TRBV5-1	TGCGCCAGCAGCCCCTTAGCCCTCCCAGGCGAGCAGTACTTC	CASSPLALPGEQYF
-	TRBJ2-7	-	TRBV4-1	TGCGCCAGCAGTCCCCTAGCCTTATCTTACGAGCAGTACTTC	CASSPLALSYEQYF
-	TRBJ1-1	TRBD1	TRBV2	TGTGCCAGCAGCGGGACAGCCCTTTACACTGAAGCTTTCTTT	CASSGTALYTEAFF
many	TRBJ1-1	-	TRBV10-2	TGCGCCAGCAGTCTCCAGGAAACCACTGAAGCTTTCTTT	CASSLQETTEAFF
once	TRBJ2-7	TRBD2	TRBV2	TGTGCCAGCAGCGCTAAAGGACTAGCGAGCTCCTACGAGCAGTACTTC	CASSAKGLASSYEQYF
-	TRBJ2-5	TRBD1	TRBV7-3	TGTGCCAGCAGCTTGACAGGGGAGGTGTACGAGACCCAGTACTTC	CASSLTGEVYETQYF
many	TRBJ2-7	TRBD2	TRBV10-3	TGTGCCATCAGTGAGTTGGGGCGCGGGAGGGCCTACGAGCAGTACTTC	CAISELGRGRAYEQYF
-	TRBJ2-5	TRBD1	TRBV6-5	TGTGCCAGCAGCGGGACAGCACAAGAGACCCAGTACTTC	CASSGTAQETQYF
-	TRBJ1-4	-	TRBV4-2	TGTGCCAGCAGCCAAGAAAGTTTGGGATCAACTAATGAAAAACTGTTTTTT	CASSQESLGSTNEKLFF
-	TRBJ2-7	TRBD1	TRBV5-1	TGCGCCAGCAGCTTGGGGCGGACAGGAATAATCTCCTACGAGCAGTACTTC	CASSLGRTGIISYEQYF
-	TRBJ2-1	TRBD2	TRBV19	TGTGCCAGTAGTAGCACTAGCGGAGCATACAATGAGCAGTTCTTC	CASSSTSGAYNEQFF
-	TRBJ2-1	-	TRBV28	TGTGCCAGCAGTACCCTTAAGGGTTCCTACAATGAGCAGTTCTTC	CASSTLKGSYNEQFF
-	TRBJ2-3	TRBD2	TRBV5-5	TGTGCCAGCAGCTTGGTTGGGACTAGCGGTAGTAGGGGTAGCGATACGCAGTATTTT	CASSLVGTSGSRGSDTQYF
-	TRBJ2-7	TRBD2	TRBV29-1	TGCAGCGCCAAGGCTAGCGGGAGGTCCGTCGAGCAGTACTTC	CSAKASGRSVEQYF